This TCR beta chain was observed in a study of CD8 T cells in ankylosing spondylitis (TCRdb year 2017). Looking at the study overall: To find TCR variants linked to disease, the study profiled T cell receptor beta repertoires in ankylosing spondylitis patients and healthy donors. The whole study cohort included about a hundred healthy donors and under 30 ankylosing spondylitis patients. Peripheral blood was sampled, and synovial fluid was additionally collected from ankylosing spondylitis patients.

The CDR3 holds 13 amino acids from the cysteine to the phenylalanine. Of all the DNA, just the CDR3 is kept, 39 bases in frame from base 1. Relative to germline, V is 5 bases shorter and J is 2 bases shorter, with 7 bases between their ends. Study-wide conclusions, independent of this receptor: In peripheral blood, the disease-linked clones were found at relatively low frequencies and had a CD8+ phenotype. A TCR beta motif of several highly homologous amino acid variants appeared characteristic of blood from ankylosing spondylitis patients. Some TCR beta motif variants had previously been reported in synovial fluid and blood of reactive arthritis patients, which suggested common disease-initiation mechanisms. The disease-linked clones were reported to be significantly enriched in matched synovial fluid samples from ankylosing spondylitis patients.

This sample was sequenced with an Illumina HiSeq 2500. Quantitative 5'-RACE with molecular barcodes was used to prepare TCR beta libraries. Processing in the source paper ran as follows. A new computational method, built on a probabilistic model of VDJ rearrangement, was used to identify disease-linked TCR variants. TCRdb trimmed the raw reads at Q25, called clones with MiXCR and kept productive beta chains. When rows share a CDR3 protein, they turn into one entry using the most common DNA and genes. TCRdb, not the authors, supplied the V and J calls. The sample table lists approximately 300,000 distinct CDR3 sequences, roughly 8% of them with a count of one. The ten largest clones take up 14% to 15% of the sample. On this clonotype itself: The antigen it binds to is not known. It has no much larger one-base neighbor in the sample; base qualities were not kept.

Sample: blood, either unsorted or a sorted T cell fraction (not recorded which). This sequence originates from a male donor with ankylosing spondylitis. The chain couples TRBV12-3 or TRBV12-4 to TRBJ2-1; a tentative D call is TRBD2 (6 bases match). The CDR3 protein sequence reads: CASSRLAYNEQFF. The sequence in DNA is TGTGCCAGCAGTCGACTAGCCTACAATGAGCAGTTCTTC.